This TCR beta chain derives from a study of blood T cell repertoires in COVID-19. Germline loops: CDR1 MNHEY, CDR2 SVGAGI. There are 14 residues in the CDR3. With V trimmed by 6 bases and J by 5 bases, 5 bases remained unmatched. In the source study's methods: Estimation of nucleated cell counts was performed using reference gene primer amplification. Profiled with immunoSEQ multiplex PCR; TCRdb holds only in-frame clones, not every one. The DNA gave D and trimming, while V, J and clone size come from that table. The sample records 45,000 or so clones, roughly 80% being singletons. The sequencing input was peripheral blood. This receptor was obtained from a human donor in a cohort sampled during active COVID-19. V gene TRBV6-5 combines with J gene TRBJ2-1; TRBD2 matches 9 bases. Here the CDR3 reads CASRLAGRNNEQFF. CDR3 bases: TGTGCCAGCAGGCTAGCGGGACGGAACAATGAGCAGTTCTTC.